This T cell receptor (beta chain) was captured by sequencing in a study of persistence of HIV-infected CD4 T cells. Study outcomes and limitations: TCR oligoclonality correlated with proviral oligoclonality in the same sorted populations. Degenerate expanded CDR3beta sequences were enriched among CMV- and Gag-responding cells.

Cells were stimulated nonspecifically with anti-CD3/anti-CD28 magnetic beads. Responding CD4+ T cells were sorted by upregulation of both CD40 ligand and CD69. The V end lost 2 bases, the J end lost 10 bases, and 15 bases lay between the germline ends. The CDR3 totals 14 residues. The germline V gene has CDR1 SEHNR and CDR2 FQNEAQ (reference sequence). Note on this clone: As yet, its antigen is unknown.

The immunoSEQ assay was version 4, run in survey mode. Repertoires were generated with immunoSEQ multiplex PCR, while TCRdb's copy carries only in-frame clones and drops some. The sample comprises some 41,000 clones, about 87% of which are singletons, and approximately 1.4% rests with the top ten. This chain uses TRBV7-9 with TRBJ2-1; weak D call: TRBD1 (5 bases). The sequenced sample was CD4+ T cells sorted from PBMCs after roughly 19-hour stimulation, obtained from a patient who received antiretroviral therapy. The TCR was taken from an adult man with HIV who was CMV-seropositive. The CDR3 coding sequence is TGTGCCAGCAGCTTACTTGACAGAAGGCCCGAGCAGTTCTTC. Its translation: CASSLLDRRPEQFF.